This TCR beta chain was obtained from a study of regulatory T cells in long-lasting Graves disease. V dropped 3 bases and J dropped 1; count of bases not matched to a gene: 4. Germline V gene data show CDR1 as MNHEY and CDR2 as SVGAGI. CDR3 length: 16 amino acids. This clonotype appeared many times. No antigen is known for it. Arm-PCR of CDR3 regions and iRepertoire HTBI primers were used to build TCR beta libraries. One entry per CDR3 protein, called by TCRdb with MiXCR from the multiplex PCR reads. The sample holds around 420,000 distinct CDR3 sequences; about 14% are singletons and the top ten take about 20%. Findings and caveats of the study: Patients whose Graves' disease persisted exhibited lower TCR diversity than those newly diagnosed. Persistent disease samples used TRBV28, TRBJ1-2 and TRBJ2-5 preferentially.

Time point specified: newly diagnosed GD, antithyroid drugs for less than 3 months. From RNA extracted from PBMCs, the TCR library was made. Patients met American Thyroid Association criteria for Graves' disease. The patient group derived from an endocrinology department in Xi'an, China. The genes are TRBV6-5 and TRBJ2-2, with 8 bases identical to TRBD2. The clonotype was recovered from a female donor with Graves disease. The starting material was peripheral blood mononuclear cells (PBMCs), obtained at new diagnosis, from a patient treated with antithyroid drugs. The CDR3 spells CASSYASGRNTGELFF. The CDR3 nucleotides are TGTGCCAGCAGTTATGCCAGCGGGAGGAACACCGGGGAGCTGTTTTTT.